This T cell receptor (beta chain) emerged from a study of T cell responses to AZD1222 COVID-19 vaccine. The study's findings and limits: The sample set comprised mostly white British donors with more females, and clonal diversity was possibly underestimated.

TCRdb's table, derived via immunoSEQ multiplex PCR, lists solely in-frame clones and lacks some. The table has about 140,000 clones, under 95% seen once. Germline V gene sequence: CDR1 LNHDA, CDR2 SQIVND (reference sequence). V lost 7 bases to trimming and J lost 8 bases; unmatched junction nucleotides: 10. CDR3 length: 15 amino acids. Concerning this clone: Its cognate antigen is unknown.

This material consisted of peripheral blood, taken on day 0 of AZD1222 vaccination. This clonotype was obtained from an adult in good health. The V and J genes are TRBV19 and TRBJ1-6, with 8 bases that match TRBD1. CDR3 nucleotides: TGTGCCAGTACCACCTCCGGGACAGGTCATTCACCCCTCCACTTT. Residues: CASTTSGTGHSPLHF.